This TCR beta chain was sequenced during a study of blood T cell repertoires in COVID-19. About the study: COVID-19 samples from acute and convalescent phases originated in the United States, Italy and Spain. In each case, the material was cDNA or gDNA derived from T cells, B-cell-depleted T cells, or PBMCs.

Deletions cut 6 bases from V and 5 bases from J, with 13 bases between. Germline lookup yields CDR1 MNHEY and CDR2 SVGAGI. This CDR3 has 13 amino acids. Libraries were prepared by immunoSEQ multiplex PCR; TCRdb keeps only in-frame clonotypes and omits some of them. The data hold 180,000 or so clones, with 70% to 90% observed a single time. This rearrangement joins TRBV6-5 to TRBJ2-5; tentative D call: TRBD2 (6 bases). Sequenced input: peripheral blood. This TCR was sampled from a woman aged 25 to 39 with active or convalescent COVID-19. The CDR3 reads CASSSGYRETQYF. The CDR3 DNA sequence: TGTGCCAGCAGCAGCGGGTACAGGGAGACCCAGTACTTC.